This TCR beta chain appears in the sequencing data of a study of blood T cell repertoires in COVID-19. On the study more broadly: Samples representing acute and convalescent COVID-19 were sourced from the United States, Italy and Spain.

Sequencing used immunoSEQ multiplex PCR; TCRdb keeps in-frame clones, though not all of them. The sample comprises approximately 310,000 clones, 85% of which are singletons, and under 2% rests with the top ten. The CDR3 runs to 12 residues. The participants were between roughly 18 and 89 years old and came from 24 US areas. Exposed participants encountered a COVID-19 case during the 2 weeks preceding study entry. Specimen: PBMCs or T cells enriched from blood (not recorded which). This receptor was taken from a woman younger than 45 who had been exposed to COVID-19. V is TRBV21-1 and J is TRBJ2-7; the table assigns TRBD2, which was not confirmed against the DNA. TRBV21-1 is marked as a pseudogene. The CDR3: CAWGTREYEQYF. The DNA of the CDR3 is TGTGCCTGGGGGACTAGAGAATACGAGCAGTACTTC.